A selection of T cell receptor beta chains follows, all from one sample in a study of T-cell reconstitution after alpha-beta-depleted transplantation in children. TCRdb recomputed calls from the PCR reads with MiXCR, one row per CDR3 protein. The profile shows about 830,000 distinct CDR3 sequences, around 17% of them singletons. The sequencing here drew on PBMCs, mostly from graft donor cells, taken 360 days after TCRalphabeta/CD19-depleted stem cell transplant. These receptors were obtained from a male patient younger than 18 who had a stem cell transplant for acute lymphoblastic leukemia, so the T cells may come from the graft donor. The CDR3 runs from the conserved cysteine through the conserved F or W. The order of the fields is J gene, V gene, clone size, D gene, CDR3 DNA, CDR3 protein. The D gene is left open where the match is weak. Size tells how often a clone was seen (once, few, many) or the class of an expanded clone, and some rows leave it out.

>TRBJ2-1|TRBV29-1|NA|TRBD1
TGCAGCGTTGACAGACAGGGCAATGAGCAGTTCTTC
CSVDRQGNEQFF
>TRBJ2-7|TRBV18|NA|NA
TGTGCCAGCTCACCAATAGTCGGTTTTACCGAGCAGTACTTC
CASSPIVGFTEQYF
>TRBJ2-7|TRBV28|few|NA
TGTGCCAGCAGTTTTTCCCAGGTCTCCTTCTACGAGCAGTACTTC
CASSFSQVSFYEQYF
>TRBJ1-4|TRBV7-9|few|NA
TGTGCCAGCAGTGATCCGGGACGGGGGCGGGAAAAACTGTTTTTT
CASSDPGRGREKLFF
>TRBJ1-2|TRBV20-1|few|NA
TGCAGTGCCCTCACAGGGACTATTAGCTATGGCTACACCTTC
CSALTGTISYGYTF
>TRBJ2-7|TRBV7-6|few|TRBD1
TGTGCCAGCAGCTTAGTGGGACAGGGGAGAGAGCAGTACTTC
CASSLVGQGREQYF
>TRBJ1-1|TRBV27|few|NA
TGTGCCAGCAGTTCGGCCTTTGGACACCTGAACACTGAAGCTTTCTTT
CASSSAFGHLNTEAFF
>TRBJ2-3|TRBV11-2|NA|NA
TGTGCCAGCGCCGCCGTCACAGATACGCAGTATTTT
CASAAVTDTQYF
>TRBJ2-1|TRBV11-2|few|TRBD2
TGTGCCAGCAGCGCAAGGGACTACCGTGGTGAGCAGTTCTTC
CASSARDYRGEQFF
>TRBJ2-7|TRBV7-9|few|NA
TGTGCCAGCAGCTACCCGACGGAGGGGTACGAGCAGTACTTC
CASSYPTEGYEQYF
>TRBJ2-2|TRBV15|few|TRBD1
TGTGCCACCTACGGGACAGAAACCGGGGAGCTGTTTTTT
CATYGTETGELFF
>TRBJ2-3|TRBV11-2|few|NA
TGTGCCAGCAGCCCCCCCCCGGGCCAGGGGACAGATACGCAGTATTTT
CASSPPPGQGTDTQYF
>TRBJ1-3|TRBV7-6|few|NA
TGTGCCAGCAGCGGCGCCTCTGGAAACACCATATATTTT
CASSGASGNTIYF
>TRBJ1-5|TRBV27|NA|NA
TGTGCCAGCAGTTCAGAGGGCTTCAATCAGCCCCAGCATTTT
CASSSEGFNQPQHF
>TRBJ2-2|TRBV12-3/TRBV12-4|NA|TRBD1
TGTGCCAGCAGTTTATTGCAGGGGGCGATCGGGGAGCTGTTTTTT
CASSLLQGAIGELFF
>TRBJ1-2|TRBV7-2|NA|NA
TGTGCCAGCAGCCACGCGGGACGGCGGGCCTATGGCTACACCTTC
CASSHAGRRAYGYTF
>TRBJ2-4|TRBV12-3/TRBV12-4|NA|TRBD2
TGTGCCAGCAGTTTAGAGACTAGCGGGAGCAGGAACATTCAGTACTTC
CASSLETSGSRNIQYF
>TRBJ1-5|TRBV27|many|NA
TGTGCCACGGGGTTTGGAGGGCTGTATAGCAATCAGCCCCAGCATTTT
CATGFGGLYSNQPQHF
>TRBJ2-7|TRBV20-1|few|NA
TGCAGTGCTCCCACCGGGGGCTACGAGCAGTACTTC
CSAPTGGYEQYF
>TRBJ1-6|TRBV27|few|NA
TGTGCCAGCTGTGGGACACGGGGATCACCCCTCCACTTT
CASCGTRGSPLHF
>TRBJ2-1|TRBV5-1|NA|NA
TGCGCCAGCAGCTTTGGGGCTAGATTTCCACATGAGCAGTTCTTC
CASSFGARFPHEQFF
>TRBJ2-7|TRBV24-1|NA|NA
TGTGCCACCAGTGATTTAAGGGAAGGAGTCTACGAGCAGTACTTC
CATSDLREGVYEQYF
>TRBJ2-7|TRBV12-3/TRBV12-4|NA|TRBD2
TGTGCCAGCAGTTTGGGCGTCGCGGGAGGGGCCGAGCAGTACTTC
CASSLGVAGGAEQYF
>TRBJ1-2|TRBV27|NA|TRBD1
TGTGCCAGCAGTCCCCTCACAGGGGCCCCGAGCTACACCTTC
CASSPLTGAPSYTF
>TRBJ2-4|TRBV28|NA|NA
TGTGCCAGCAGCAGCCCCGGGGCCGTTAATCGGGACATTCAGTACTTC
CASSSPGAVNRDIQYF
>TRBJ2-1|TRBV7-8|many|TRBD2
TGTGCCAGCAGCTCAGGGACTAGCGGGAAGGACGAGCAGTTCTTC
CASSSGTSGKDEQFF
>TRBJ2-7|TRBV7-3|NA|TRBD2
TGTGCCAGCAGCTTACTAGCGGGGGTGGAAGAGCAGTACTTC
CASSLLAGVEEQYF
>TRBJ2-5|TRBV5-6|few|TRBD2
TGTGCCAGCAGCCAAGCGGGAAAAGAGACCCAGTACTTC
CASSQAGKETQYF
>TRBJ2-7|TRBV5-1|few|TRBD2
TGCGCCAGCAGCTTTACCTCGCTCATACTAGCGGGAGGGCCCTACGAGCAGTACTTC
CASSFTSLILAGGPYEQYF
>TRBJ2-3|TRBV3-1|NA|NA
TGTGCCAGCAGCCAAGAGGTGACGATCACAGATACGCAGTATTTT
CASSQEVTITDTQYF
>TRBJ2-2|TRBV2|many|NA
TGTGCCAGCAGTGCCGTCTCTCTTCGGGGGGAGCTGTTTTTT
CASSAVSLRGELFF
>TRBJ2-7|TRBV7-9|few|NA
TGTGCCAGCAGCTTATCGGGAGTTGGGGAGCAGTACTTC
CASSLSGVGEQYF
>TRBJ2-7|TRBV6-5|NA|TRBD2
TGTGCCAGCAGTTTTCTAGCGGGAGTCGATAACGAGCAGTACTTC
CASSFLAGVDNEQYF
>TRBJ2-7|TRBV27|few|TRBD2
TGTGCCAGCAGTTTGCTAGCGGGAGGTTCCCCCGGGTACGAGCAGTACTTC
CASSLLAGGSPGYEQYF
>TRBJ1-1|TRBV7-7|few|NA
TGTGCCAGCAGCTTATCAGGCAGGGTCCAAGCTTTCTTT
CASSLSGRVQAFF
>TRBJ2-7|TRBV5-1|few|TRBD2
TGCGCCAGCAGCTTCGATAGCGGGATCCTCTCCTACGAGCAGTACTTC
CASSFDSGILSYEQYF
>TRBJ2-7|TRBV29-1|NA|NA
TGCAGCGTTGAAGTTTTTGTATTCGACAGCGACTCCTACGAGCAGTACTTC
CSVEVFVFDSDSYEQYF
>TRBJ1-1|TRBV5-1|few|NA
TGCGCCAGCAGCTTGGGGTTTGAGATGAACACTGAAGCTTTCTTT
CASSLGFEMNTEAFF
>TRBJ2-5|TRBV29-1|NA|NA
TGCAGCGTACGGACCCCCGGGGAGACCCAGTACTTC
CSVRTPGETQYF